The rows below give T cell receptor beta chains drawn from one sample of a study of blood T cell repertoires in COVID-19. TCRdb's copy holds only in-frame clones and misses some; the assay was immunoSEQ multiplex PCR. Seen here are 250,000 or so clones, 65% to 90% observed once, and the top ten hold approximately 4.5%. The sequenced material came from peripheral blood. The receptors here all came from a woman aged 70-85 years with acute or convalescent COVID-19. CDR3s include the opening cysteine and the closing phenylalanine or tryptophan. A D gene is named only where the DNA matches it firmly. Expanded clones are given a class, and other clones once, few, many or no size at all.

few,TRBD1,TRBV7-2,TRBJ1-5,CASSPRTGSYSNQPQHF,TGTGCCAGCAGCCCCAGGACAGGGAGTTATAGCAATCAGCCCCAGCATTTT
-,TRBD1,TRBV18,TRBJ2-6,CASSPPGQVGGANVLTF,TGTGCCAGCTCACCTCCCGGACAGGTCGGTGGGGCCAACGTCCTGACTTTC
few,TRBD1,TRBV11-3,TRBJ1-1,CASSQTGANTEAFF,TGTGCCAGCAGCCAGACAGGGGCCAACACTGAAGCTTTCTTT
-,TRBD1,TRBV28,TRBJ1-4,CASSSPGTGGHEKLFF,TGTGCCAGCAGTTCCCCCGGGACAGGGGGACATGAAAAACTGTTTTTT
-,TRBD1,TRBV5-1,TRBJ1-1,CASSLLQGAGNTEAFF,TGCGCCAGCAGCTTGCTTCAGGGGGCCGGGAACACTGAAGCTTTCTTT
-,-,TRBV12-3/TRBV12-4,TRBJ1-1,CASTLQGNTEAFF,TGTGCCAGCACTCTACAGGGAAACACTGAAGCTTTCTTT
-,TRBD2,TRBV4-3,TRBJ2-3,CASSHTLAGDTDTQYF,TGCGCCAGCAGCCACACCTTAGCGGGGGACACAGATACGCAGTATTTT
-,-,TRBV2,TRBJ1-1,CASSPRVVDTEAFF,TGTGCCAGCAGTCCCAGGGTTGTGGACACTGAAGCTTTCTTT
-,TRBD1,TRBV6-2/TRBV6-3,TRBJ2-7,CASSYNPDRGREQYF,TGTGCCAGCAGTTACAACCCCGACAGGGGTAGAGAGCAGTACTTC
-,TRBD1,TRBV10-1,TRBJ1-3,CASTAWGQSSGNTIYF,TGCGCCAGCACCGCTTGGGGACAGTCCTCTGGAAACACCATATATTTT
-,TRBD2,TRBV6-2/TRBV6-3,TRBJ2-7,CASSYTSGVDYEQYF,TGTGCCAGCAGTTACACTAGCGGGGTCGACTACGAGCAGTACTTC
-,-,TRBV5-4,TRBJ1-3,CASSSSGVGNTIYF,TGTGCCAGCAGCTCCTCCGGGGTCGGAAACACCATATATTTT
once,-,TRBV15,TRBJ1-3,CATSEGRFSGNTIYF,TGTGCCACCAGCGAGGGCAGGTTCTCTGGAAACACCATATATTTT
-,-,TRBV12-5,TRBJ1-1,CASGLATSGNTEAFF,TGTGCTAGTGGTCTAGCGACATCGGGGAACACTGAAGCTTTCTTT
-,-,TRBV5-5,TRBJ1-2,CASSLDGYGYTF,TGTGCCAGCAGCCTGGACGGGTATGGCTACACCTTC
-,-,TRBV4-3,TRBJ2-3,CASSQSLGGAPYTQYF,TGCGCCAGCAGCCAATCTTTAGGGGGGGCACCTTATACGCAGTATTTT
few,-,TRBV30,TRBJ1-1,CAWSVPTFICGTEAFF,TGTGCCTGGAGTGTGCCGACTTTTATTTGTGGCACTGAAGCTTTCTTT
-,TRBD1,TRBV7-2,TRBJ1-6,CASRPGQLNSPLHF,TGTGCCAGCAGACCGGGACAGCTAAATTCACCCCTCCACTTT
few,-,TRBV5-8,TRBJ2-1,CASSLIGLRNEQFF,TGTGCCAGCAGCTTGATAGGCCTCAGGAATGAGCAGTTCTTC